A single sample gave rise to the 18 T cell receptor beta chains below, sequenced in a study of T cell responses to AZD1222 COVID-19 vaccine. Sequenced by immunoSEQ multiplex PCR; TCRdb stores in-frame clones only, minus some. Counted here are 86,000 or so clones, under 95% occurring once; the ten biggest clones make up 11%. Sequencing used peripheral blood, obtained 28 days after the second AZD1222 dose. Source of these receptors: an adult who received the AZD1222 COVID-19 vaccine.

The chain employs TRBV28 and TRBJ2-1; 8 bases line up with TRBD2. Germline CDR1 reads MDHEN; CDR2 reads SYDVKM. This CDR3 is 16 amino acids long. J gave up 5 bases and V 6 bases, and 12 bases lay outside the gene matches. Written as DNA, the CDR3 is TGTGCCAGCAGGCAACCGGGACTAGGGACCGACAATGAGCAGTTCTTC. Its translation is CASRQPGLGTDNEQFF.

This clone was counted once. The rearrangement joins TRBV27 to TRBJ2-7; D may be TRBD1 (5 bases). Trimming removed 4 bases from V and 2 bases from J, with 9 bases in between. The CDR3 totals 13 residues. Germline V gene sequence: CDR1 MNHEY, CDR2 SMNVEV (reference sequence). Here the CDR3 DNA reads TGTGCCAGCAGTTCAGGGTGGACCTACGAGCAGTACTTC. The encoded protein is CASSSGWTYEQYF.

The chain links TRBV14 to TRBJ2-2; perhaps TRBD2 as D (5 bases). CDR3 length equals 17 residues. V was cut by 4 bases and J by 6 bases, with 21 bases left in between. CDR1 and CDR2 (germline): SGHDN, FVKESK. CDR3 nucleotide sequence: TGTGCCAGCAGCCGCTCATCACACGGGGTATCTGCCGGGGAGCTGTTTTTT. Translation: CASSRSSHGVSAGELFF.

This chain joins TRBV2 and TRBJ1-1; D is uncertain. Trimming pared 2 bases from V and 5 bases from J, leaving 3 bases between. Germline-derived CDR1 and CDR2 are SNHLY and FYNNEI. CDR3 length: 11 residues. CDR3 sequence: CASSEWTEAFF. CDR3 DNA: TGTGCCAGCAGTGAATGGACTGAAGCTTTCTTT.

This clone showed up just once. The sample contains more than one DNA sequence encoding this CDR3. This rearrangement joins TRBV2 to TRBJ1-2, with 7 bases that match TRBD1. The CDR3 runs 13 residues. V was clipped by 2 bases and J by 6 bases; unmatched bases: 3. The germline V gene encodes CDR1 SNHLY and CDR2 FYNNEI. The CDR3 spells CASSERQGDGYTF. The CDR3 nucleotides read TGTGCCAGCAGTGAACGTCAGGGGGATGGCTACACCTTC.

The genes are TRBV5-1 and TRBJ2-7; D is perhaps TRBD1 (6 bases). From germline, CDR1 is SGHRS and CDR2 YFSETQ. V dropped 4 bases and J dropped 3 bases, with 14 bases sitting between them. The CDR3 is 14 residues long. The CDR3 bases are TGCGCCAGCAGCAATGAGGGGGTGAACTACGAGCAGTACTTC. Translation gives CASSNEGVNYEQYF. The full variable domain, with the rest looked up from reference TRBV5-1 and TRBJ2-7, is KAGVTQTPRYLIKTRGQQVTLSCSPISGHRSVSWYQQTPGQGLQFLFEYFSETQRNKGNFPGRFSGRQFSNSRSEMNVSTLELGDSALYLCASSNEGVNYEQYFGPGTRLTVT.

The gene calls are TRBV6-5 and TRBJ2-7, with 7 positions matching TRBD1. The CDR3 spans 15 residues. V lost 8 bases to trimming and J lost 5 bases; unmatched junction nucleotides: 15. Germline V gene lookup returns CDR1 MNHEY and CDR2 SVGAGI. CDR3: CASLDRVRGLNEQYF. CDR3 DNA sequence: TGTGCCAGCCTTGACAGGGTAAGAGGGCTTAACGAGCAGTACTTC.

A word on this clone: Other DNA sequences of this sample code for an identical CDR3. The chain links TRBV19 to TRBJ2-7; 9 bases match TRBD1. The junction had 1 base not matched to a gene; V was cut back by 3 bases and J by 1 base. CDR1 is LNHDA and CDR2 is SQIVND in the germline V gene (reference sequence). The CDR3 is 14 amino acids. The CDR3 coding sequence is TGTGCCAGTAGTATCGGGACAGGGTCCTACGAGCAGTACTTC. Its protein product is CASSIGTGSYEQYF.

This chain uses TRBV21-1 with TRBJ2-6. TRBV21-1 is given as a pseudogene. The length of the CDR3 is 17 residues. The CDR3 DNA reads TGTGCCAGCAGCTCCAAAGGTCTACCCTCTGGGGCCAACGTCCTGACTTTC. Its translation is CASSSKGLPSGANVLTF.

The gene calls are TRBV28 and TRBJ1-2; 7 bases map to TRBD1. V was clipped by 2 bases and J by 2 bases; unmatched bases: 2. The length of the CDR3 is 14 residues. Germline V gene data show CDR1 as MDHEN and CDR2 as SYDVKM. The CDR3, as DNA: TGTGCCAGCAGTTTAGAGACAGGGAACTATGGCTACACCTTC. Protein: CASSLETGNYGYTF.

This clone was counted once. The V gene is TRBV14, the J gene TRBJ2-3; 8 bases agree with TRBD2. Germline V gives CDR1 SGHDN, CDR2 FVKESK. There are 16 residues in the CDR3. Trimming removed 4 bases from V and 1 base from J; junction bases left unmatched: 7. CDR3 sequence: CASSLVAGGRTDTQYF. The CDR3 DNA reads as TGTGCCAGCAGCCTAGTGGCGGGGGGACGCACAGATACGCAGTATTTT.

This clone came up once. The chain joins TRBV27 to TRBJ2-7; perhaps TRBD2 as D (6 bases). V gave up 2 bases and J gave up 5 bases, with 13 bases separating them. Germline V gene lookup returns CDR1 MNHEY and CDR2 SMNVEV (reference sequence). CDR3 length equals 14 residues. CDR3 nucleotides: TGTGCCAGCAGTTTAGGAGGGGTGGTGAACGAGCAGTACTTC. As protein: CASSLGGVVNEQYF.

In its sample, this clone was seen once. The rearrangement joins TRBV5-6 to TRBJ1-5; D might be TRBD1 (5 bases). The V gene's germline CDR1 is SGHDT and CDR2 YYEEEE. The germline V and J ends were trimmed by 1 base and 0 bases, with 17 bases remaining between them. CDR3 length: 18 amino acids. The CDR3 reads CASSLPEAGPYSNQPQHF. The CDR3 DNA follows: TGTGCCAGCAGCTTGCCGGAGGCAGGGCCATATAGCAATCAGCCCCAGCATTTT.

This rearrangement joins TRBV6-5 to TRBJ2-7; D ambiguous. CDR3 length: 11 residues. Germline CDR1 reads MNHEY; CDR2 reads SVGAGI. Trimming took 1 base from V and 5 from J, leaving 3 bases between them. CDR3 amino acids: CASSYFDEQYF. The CDR3 region has the DNA TGTGCCAGCAGTTACTTCGACGAGCAGTACTTC.

The genes are TRBV28 and TRBJ2-6; no clear D. This CDR3 spans 16 amino acids. In germline, CDR1 is MDHEN, CDR2 SYDVKM. Deletions cut 4 bases from V and 0 bases from J, with 10 bases between. CDR3 DNA sequence: TGTGCCAGCAGTTCCCCCGCGTCCTCTGGGGCCAACGTCCTGACTTTC. Translation: CASSSPASSGANVLTF.

The V and J genes are TRBV5-1 and TRBJ2-1, with D unresolved. This CDR3 is built from 14 residues. The germline V and J ends were trimmed by 4 bases and 8 bases, with 16 bases remaining between them. CDR1 SGHRS and CDR2 YFSETQ come from the germline V gene. DNA of the CDR3: TGCGCCAGCAGCGTCTTTTTAGGAAGCCATGAGCAGTTCTTC. Translation gives CASSVFLGSHEQFF.

The CDR3 loop is CASRPNRGPGEQYF. In DNA, the CDR3 is TGTGCCAGCAGGCCGAACAGGGGGCCCGGTGAGCAGTACTTC. V and J are TRBV7-8 and TRBJ2-7, with 9 bases that match TRBD1. J gave up 7 bases and V 6 bases, and 10 bases lay outside the gene matches. This CDR3 contains 14 residues. The germline V gene encodes CDR1 SGHVS and CDR2 FQNEAQ.

The rearrangement uses TRBV7-9 and TRBJ2-5, with 10 bases aligning to TRBD2. The CDR3 length is 14 residues. From germline, CDR1 is SEHNR and CDR2 FQNEAQ (reference sequence). The V and J ends lost 6 bases and 3 bases, in that order; junction bases with no gene match: 4. CDR3 DNA sequence: TGTGCCAGCAGTCCGGGACTAGCGAAAGAGACCCAGTACTTC. It specifies CASSPGLAKETQYF.